The sample holds many counts of the clone carrying this T cell receptor beta chain. Its antigen is undetermined. This specimen belongs to a study of T cells after posttransplantation cyclophosphamide. Notes on the study in general: Recipient CMV seropositivity and CMV reactivation strongly tracked TRB clonality. Tissue-infiltrating T cells from skin or gut overlapped little with blood T cells. Donor-recipient repertoire similarity was low at 1-2 months, rising over year one.

Generated by immunoSEQ multiplex PCR, the TCRdb table keeps only in-frame clones and is missing some. This sample carries tens of thousands of clones, none of them present only once. This related bone marrow graft donor gave peripheral blood on the day of marrow donation. The sample comprised PBMCs. This clonotype was sampled from a man aged 40-55 years in good health, CMV-negative, and a related stem cell transplant donor.

CDR3 DNA: TGTGCCAGCGTACCTGGCGCTAGCGGAGAGCAGTACTTC. Amino acid sequence: CASVPGASGEQYF. The chain employs TRBV18 and TRBJ2-7; 7 nucleotides align to TRBD2. Germline V CDR1 and CDR2: KGHSH, LQKENI. V shed 8 bases and J 7 bases; nucleotides not matched to a gene: 11. The CDR3 has 13 amino acids.